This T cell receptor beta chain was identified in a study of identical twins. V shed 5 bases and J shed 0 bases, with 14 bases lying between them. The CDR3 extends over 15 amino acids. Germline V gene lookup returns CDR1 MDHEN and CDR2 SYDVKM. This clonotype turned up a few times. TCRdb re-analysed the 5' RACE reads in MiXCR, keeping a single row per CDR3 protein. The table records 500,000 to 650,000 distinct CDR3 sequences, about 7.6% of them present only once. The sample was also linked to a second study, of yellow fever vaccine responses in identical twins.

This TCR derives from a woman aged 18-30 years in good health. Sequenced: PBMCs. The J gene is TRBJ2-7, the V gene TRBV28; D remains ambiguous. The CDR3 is CASSPRLLSSYEQYF. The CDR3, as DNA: TGTGCCAGCAGTCCTAGACTTCTCAGCTCCTACGAGCAGTACTTC.